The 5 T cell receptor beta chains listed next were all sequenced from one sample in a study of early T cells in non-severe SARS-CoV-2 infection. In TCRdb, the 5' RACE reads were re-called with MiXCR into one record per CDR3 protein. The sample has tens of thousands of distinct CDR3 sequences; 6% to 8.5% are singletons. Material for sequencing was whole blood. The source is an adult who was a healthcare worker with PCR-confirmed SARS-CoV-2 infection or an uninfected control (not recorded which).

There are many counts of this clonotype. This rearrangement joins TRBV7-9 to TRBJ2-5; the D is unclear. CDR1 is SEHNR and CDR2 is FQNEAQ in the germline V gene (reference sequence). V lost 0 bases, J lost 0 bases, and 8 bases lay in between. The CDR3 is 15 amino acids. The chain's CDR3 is CASSLAGLNQETQYF. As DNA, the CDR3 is TGTGCCAGCAGCTTAGCTGGCCTTAACCAAGAGACCCAGTACTTC.

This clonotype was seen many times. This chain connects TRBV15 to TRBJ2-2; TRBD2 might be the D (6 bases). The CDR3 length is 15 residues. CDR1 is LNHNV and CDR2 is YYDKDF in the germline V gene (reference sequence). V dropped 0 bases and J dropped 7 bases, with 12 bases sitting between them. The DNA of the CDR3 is TGTGCCACCAGCAGAGAGTCTAGCGCTATCGGGGAGCTGTTTTTT. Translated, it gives CATSRESSAIGELFF.

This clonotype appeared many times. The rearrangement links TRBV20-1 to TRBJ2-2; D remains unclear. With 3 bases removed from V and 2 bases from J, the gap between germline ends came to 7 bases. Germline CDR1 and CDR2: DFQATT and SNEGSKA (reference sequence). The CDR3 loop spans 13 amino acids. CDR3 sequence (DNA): TGCAGTGCTAGGACTCCTAACACCGGGGAGCTGTTTTTT. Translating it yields CSARTPNTGELFF.

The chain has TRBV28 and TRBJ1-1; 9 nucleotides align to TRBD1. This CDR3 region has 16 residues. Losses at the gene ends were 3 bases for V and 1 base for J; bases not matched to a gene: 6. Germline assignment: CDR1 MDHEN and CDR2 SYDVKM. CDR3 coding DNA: TGTGCCAGCAGTTTTTATAGGACAGGGGAGAACACTGAAGCTTTCTTT. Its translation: CASSFYRTGENTEAFF. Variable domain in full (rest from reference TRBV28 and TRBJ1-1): DVKVTQSSRYLVKRTGEKVFLECVQDMDHENMFWYRQDPGLGLRLIYFSYDVKMKEKGDIPEGYSVSREKKERFSLILESASTNQTSMYLCASSFYRTGENTEAFFGQGTRLTVV.

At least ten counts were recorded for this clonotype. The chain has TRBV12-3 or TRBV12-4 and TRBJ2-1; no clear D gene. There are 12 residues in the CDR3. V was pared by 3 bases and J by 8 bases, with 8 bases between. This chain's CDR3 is CASSLDGDEQFF. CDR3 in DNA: TGTGCCAGCAGTTTGGACGGCGATGAGCAGTTCTTC.